One and the same sample provided the 30 T cell receptor beta chains below, sequenced in a study of T cell responses to AZD1222 COVID-19 vaccine. Produced via immunoSEQ multiplex PCR; TCRdb's table is partial and in-frame only. The sample has tens of thousands of clones; 75% to 90% are singletons. The sequencing used peripheral blood, collected 28 days after the second AZD1222 dose. These receptors all stem from an adult who received the AZD1222 COVID-19 vaccine.

This chain joins TRBV30 and TRBJ1-5; 10 bases are a match to TRBD1. The CDR3 loop spans 14 amino acids. Germline-derived CDR1 and CDR2 are GTSNPN and SVGIG (reference sequence). The V segment lost 3 bases and the J segment 6 bases; nucleotides outside the gene matches: 5. The CDR3 DNA reads as TGTGCCTGGAGGGGGACAGGGGTCGTTCAGCCCCAGCATTTT. Translating it yields CAWRGTGVVQPQHF.

The chain employs TRBV23-1 and TRBJ2-7; 9 nucleotides agree with TRBD1. TRBV23-1 is filed as an ORF, its function uncertain. The CDR3 consists of 15 residues. The J segment lost 5 bases and the V segment lost 3 bases, leaving 8 bases of the junction unmatched. CDR3 loop: CASSHPDRGRNEQYF. The CDR3 nucleotides are TGCGCCAGCAGTCACCCGGACAGGGGCCGGAACGAGCAGTACTTC.

The CDR3 DNA sequence: TGTGCCACCAGCAGCTATCGGAGCCCAGGGGTTAACTATGGCTACACCTTC. It yields the protein CATSSYRSPGVNYGYTF. The V call is TRBV15, the J call TRBJ1-2, with a tentative D call TRBD1 (6 bases). CDR3 length: 17 residues. V lost 3 bases, J lost 1 base, and 18 bases lay in between. From germline, CDR1 is LNHNV and CDR2 YYDKDF (reference sequence).

The V gene is TRBV28, the J gene TRBJ1-2, with TRBD1 as a possible D gene (6 bases). CDR3 size: 13 residues. V lost 6 bases to trimming and J lost 6 bases, with 14 bases between them. Germline CDR1 is MDHEN and CDR2 is SYDVKM. In nucleotides, the CDR3 is TGTGCCAGCAGAGACACAGGGATGAATGGCTACACCTTC. As protein: CASRDTGMNGYTF.

The V gene is TRBV9, the J gene TRBJ2-3; 8 nucleotides agree with TRBD2. There are 16 residues in the CDR3. V lost 0 bases and J lost 5; bases outside the gene matches: 8. CDR1 is SGDLS, CDR2 YYNGEE, per germline. This CDR3 is CASSVVERGRGDTQYF. CDR3 coding DNA: TGTGCCAGCAGCGTAGTGGAGCGGGGGAGGGGAGATACGCAGTATTTT.

The V gene is TRBV27, the J gene TRBJ1-6; TRBD1 agrees at 10 bases. Per germline, CDR1 MNHEY and CDR2 SMNVEV (reference sequence). CDR3 length: 15 residues. With 0 bases clipped from V and 8 bases from J, the junction kept 1 base outside the gene matches. The DNA for the CDR3 is TGTGCCAGCAGTTTATCCGGGACAGGGGATTCACCCCTCCACTTT. Its protein is CASSLSGTGDSPLHF.

The chain employs TRBV28 and TRBJ1-5; unclear D gene. Germline values: CDR1 MDHEN, CDR2 SYDVKM. The V gene lost 7 bases and the J gene lost 1 base, with 8 bases spanning the gap. This CDR3 contains 13 residues. CDR3 bases: TGTGCCAGCATGCAAGGCAGCAATCAGCCCCAGCATTTT. It encodes CASMQGSNQPQHF.

The gene calls are TRBV27 and TRBJ2-7; D assignment may be TRBD1 or TRBD2 (5 bases each). The length of the CDR3 is 12 residues. The V end was cut by 8 bases, the J end by 2 bases, with 10 bases between. Per germline, CDR1 MNHEY and CDR2 SMNVEV (reference sequence). CDR3 sequence: CASGRGPYEQYF. The CDR3 DNA reads TGTGCCAGCGGAAGGGGACCCTACGAGCAGTACTTC.

This sequence joins TRBV6-5 and TRBJ1-1; D perhaps matches TRBD1 (6 bases). Germline V gene data show CDR1 as MNHEY and CDR2 as SVGAGI. Trimming took off 8 bases at V and 1 base at J, with 11 bases between the two ends. The CDR3 is 13 residues long. The CDR3 region has the DNA TGTGCCAGCTCTAGGACAGAGAACACTGAAGCTTTCTTT. Translation: CASSRTENTEAFF.

The rearrangement uses TRBV10-3 and TRBJ2-1, with D tentatively TRBD1 (6 bases). This CDR3 comprises 16 residues. Between the trimmed V and J ends, which lost 0 bases and 5 bases, there was a span of 14 bases. The germline gives CDR1 ENHRY, CDR2 SYGVKD. The CDR3 nucleotides read TGTGCCATCAGTGAGTCGAAGGGGGTTGTAGACAATGAGCAGTTCTTC. The encoded protein is CAISESKGVVDNEQFF.

This clone was recorded many times. Other DNA sequences from this sample encode an identical CDR3 as well. The chain couples TRBV11-2 to TRBJ1-3; possible D gene TRBD1, 5 bases. V gave up 3 bases and J gave up 2 bases, with 11 bases separating them. The germline CDR1 and CDR2 sequences are SGHAT and FQNNGV. This CDR3 has 15 residues. CDR3 bases: TGTGCCAGCAGCTTGGGCCAGGGTGCTGGAAACACCATATATTTT. Translating it yields CASSLGQGAGNTIYF.

The chain combines TRBV18 with TRBJ1-5; TRBD1 matches 7 bases. This CDR3 spans 13 amino acids. The trim removed 10 bases at V and 3 bases at J, leaving 6 bases unmatched. Looked up from germline, CDR1 is KGHSH and CDR2 is LQKENI. Here the CDR3 reads CATTGDANQPQHF. The CDR3 DNA follows: TGTGCCACCACAGGGGATGCCAATCAGCCCCAGCATTTT.

The CDR3 protein is CASSYRTGELFF. The CDR3 region has the DNA TGTGCCAGCAGTTACCGGACCGGGGAGCTGTTTTTT. The rearrangement links TRBV6-5 to TRBJ2-2; D not certain. Per the germline V gene, CDR1 is MNHEY and CDR2 is SVGAGI. The CDR3 length is 12 residues. V dropped 2 bases and J dropped 5 bases, with 3 bases sitting between them.

This sequence joins TRBV18 and TRBJ2-3; TRBD1 matches at 9 bases. The CDR3 length is 15 residues. Germline loops: CDR1 KGHSH, CDR2 LQKENI. Unmatched junction bases numbered 6, after V lost 3 bases and J lost 5 bases. The DNA of the CDR3 is TGTGCCAGCTCACCCCGGACAGGGGCAGTAGATACGCAGTATTTT. As protein: CASSPRTGAVDTQYF.

This clone has more than one count but fewer than ten. The chain combines TRBV2 with TRBJ2-7; D gene unclear. Per the germline V gene, CDR1 is SNHLY and CDR2 is FYNNEI. V was pared by 3 bases and J by 7 bases, with 16 bases between. The CDR3 is 14 amino acids. The CDR3 coding sequence is TGTGCCAGCAGTGAGTCAGCTGGCCTGAGAGAGCAGTACTTC. Translated: CASSESAGLREQYF.

V gene TRBV28 combines with J gene TRBJ1-2; D is unresolved. Trimming stripped 8 bases from V and 6 bases from J, with 19 bases between. The length of the CDR3 is 14 residues. The germline gives CDR1 MDHEN, CDR2 SYDVKM. CDR3 sequence: CASFPVQRRNGYTF. DNA of the CDR3: TGTGCCAGCTTTCCAGTACAGAGGAGGAATGGCTACACCTTC.

The count of this clone is one. The chain has TRBV6-5 and TRBJ1-1; TRBD1 matches at 8 bases. Germline V gene lookup returns CDR1 MNHEY and CDR2 SVGAGI. The CDR3 consists of 15 residues. Trimming removed 4 bases from V and 0 bases from J; junction bases left unmatched: 4. CDR3 sequence: CASSSWTGLNTEAFF. The CDR3 nucleotides are TGTGCCAGCAGTTCGTGGACAGGGTTGAACACTGAAGCTTTCTTT.

The chain recombines TRBV11-2 with TRBJ1-2; no clear D. The CDR3 totals 18 residues. V gave up 3 bases and J gave up 0 bases, with 20 bases separating them. Germline assignment: CDR1 SGHAT and CDR2 FQNNGV. The CDR3 nucleotides read TGTGCCAGCAGCTTTTTTGCAGCTAACAGCCCGACTAACTATGGCTACACCTTC. Residues: CASSFFAANSPTNYGYTF.

The V call is TRBV2, the J call TRBJ2-3; 9 positions match TRBD1. Germline-derived CDR1 and CDR2 are SNHLY and FYNNEI. The CDR3 runs to 14 residues. V lost 7 bases to trimming and J lost 4 bases; unmatched junction nucleotides: 6. The CDR3 DNA sequence: TGTGCCAGCATGCGGGGACAGGGACCAGATACGCAGTATTTT. It is translated as CASMRGQGPDTQYF. The full variable domain, completed using reference TRBV2 and TRBJ2-3, is EPEVTQTPSHQVTQMGQEVILRCVPISNHLYFYWYRQILGQKVEFLVSFYNNEISEKSEIFDDQFSVERPDGSNFTLKIRSTKLEDSAMYFCASMRGQGPDTQYFGPGTRLTVL.

The chain links TRBV30 to TRBJ1-1, with a weak D call TRBD1 (6 bases). Germline CDR1 GTSNPN, CDR2 SVGIG (reference sequence). The length of the CDR3 is 13 residues. Trimming removed 3 bases at V and 11 bases at J, with 19 bases between. DNA for the CDR3: TGTGCCTGGAGGGGGACAATTGGAGACAGGGCTTTCTTT. It is translated as CAWRGTIGDRAFF.

The chain joins TRBV7-2 to TRBJ2-3; weak D call: TRBD2 (5 bases). Trimming removed 0 bases from V and 8 bases from J, with 12 bases in between. CDR3 length: 14 amino acids. Germline CDR1 and CDR2: SGHTA and FQGNSA. The CDR3 bases are TGTGCCAGCAGCTTAGCCACCGGGAAAGGTACGCAGTATTTT. Protein sequence: CASSLATGKGTQYF.

V and J are TRBV7-9 and TRBJ2-5, with TRBD1 as a possible D gene (5 bases). The ends were cut back, 5 bases at V and 3 bases at J, with 16 bases in the middle. The CDR3 spans 15 residues. Germline CDR1 SEHNR, CDR2 FQNEAQ (reference sequence). The CDR3 DNA reads as TGTGCCAGCAGCCATGGGGCAGATATCAAAGAGACCCAGTACTTC. It specifies CASSHGADIKETQYF.

The rearrangement joins TRBV7-9 to TRBJ2-1; D is perhaps TRBD1 (6 bases). V was pared by 5 bases and J by 0 bases, with 17 bases between. The CDR3 extends over 17 amino acids. Germline V CDR1 and CDR2: SEHNR, FQNEAQ (reference sequence). CDR3 amino acids: CASSPTGTFSSYNEQFF. CDR3 nucleotides: TGTGCCAGCAGCCCAACAGGGACATTCAGCTCCTACAATGAGCAGTTCTTC.

The CDR3, as DNA: TGTGCCAGCAGCTTAGGGGGTTCGGATAAGTTCTTC. As protein: CASSLGGSDKFF. The rearrangement joins TRBV5-4 to TRBJ2-1; D is perhaps TRBD1 (6 bases). Looked up from germline, CDR1 is SGHNT and CDR2 is YYREEE (reference sequence). The CDR3 extends over 12 amino acids. V lost 2 bases to trimming and J lost 14 bases, with 14 bases between them.

V and J are TRBV5-4 and TRBJ2-1; D is possibly TRBD1 or TRBD2 (7 bases each). V was pared by 0 bases and J by 7 bases, with 17 bases between. The CDR3 contains 16 residues. Germline values: CDR1 SGHNT, CDR2 YYREEE (reference sequence). The CDR3 reads CASSLVRGGEDNEQFF. Written as DNA, the CDR3 is TGTGCCAGCAGCTTGGTCAGGGGGGGCGAGGATAATGAGCAGTTCTTC.

The chain has TRBV5-4 and TRBJ1-6; 9 bases align to TRBD1. There are 15 residues in the CDR3. With V trimmed by 4 bases and J by 8 bases, 7 bases remained unmatched. Germline assignment: CDR1 SGHNT and CDR2 YYREEE (reference sequence). The CDR3 is CASSPGQGSDSPLHF. The CDR3 nucleotides read TGTGCCAGCAGCCCGGGACAGGGCTCTGATTCACCCCTCCACTTT.

Comments on this clone: At one end, the junction sequence differs from germline, possibly due to a read error. The V gene is TRBV5-6, the J gene TRBJ1-1, with D maybe TRBD1 (5 bases). Germline CDR1 is SGHDT and CDR2 is YYEEEE. The CDR3 runs to 12 residues. The CDR3 protein is CASSLVVAGREF. The CDR3 region has the DNA TGTGCCAGCAGCTTGGTTGTAGCAGGGAGAGAGTTT.

This sequence joins TRBV30 and TRBJ2-3, with TRBD2 matching over 13 bases. This CDR3 comprises 19 residues. V trimming: 4 bases; J trimming: 2 bases; junction bases outside the gene matches: 15. Germline CDR1 and CDR2: GTSNPN and SVGIG (reference sequence). The CDR3 nucleotides read TGTGCCTGGAATCCGTTACTAGCGGGGGGGCCGATTAACACAGATACGCAGTATTTT. Translated: CAWNPLLAGGPINTDTQYF.

The chain joins TRBV19 to TRBJ1-4; tentative D call: TRBD1 (5 bases). The germline gives CDR1 LNHDA, CDR2 SQIVND (reference sequence). The CDR3 covers 15 residues. The germline V and J ends were trimmed by 4 bases and 4 bases, with 13 bases remaining between them. Here the CDR3 DNA reads TGTGCCAGTAGTACCCGGGGACGGTTTAATGAAAAACTGTTTTTT. Translation: CASSTRGRFNEKLFF.

The sample holds a few counts of this clone. V gene TRBV29-1 combines with J gene TRBJ2-3, with D perhaps matching TRBD1 (5 bases). The CDR3 runs 14 residues. Germline CDR1 is SQVTM and CDR2 is ANQGSEA. Trimming removed 5 bases from V and 0 bases from J, with 12 bases in between. The CDR3 nucleotides are TGCAGCGTTTTCGGAACAGGCAGCACAGATACGCAGTATTTT. It is translated as CSVFGTGSTDTQYF.